These 19 T cell receptor beta chains came from one sample sequenced in a study of identical twins. TCRdb re-called the 5' RACE reads through MiXCR, storing one row per CDR3 protein. The table lists roughly 1,500,000 distinct CDR3 sequences, around 29% of them singletons. Sequenced input: cord blood. The receptor set was obtained from a newborn girl in good health.

The chain carries TRBV20-1 and TRBJ2-7, with TRBD2 matching 8 bases. The germline gives CDR1 DFQATT, CDR2 SNEGSKA (reference sequence). Unmatched junction bases numbered 6, after V lost 8 bases and J lost 0 bases. CDR3 length equals 13 residues. CDR3 in DNA: TGCAGTCCCAATAGCGGGAACTCCTACGAGCAGTACTTC. It encodes CSPNSGNSYEQYF.

Comments on this clonotype: Germline and junction disagree at one end, which may indicate a read error. This sequence joins TRBV5-1 and TRBJ1-6, with TRBD1 identical over 8 bases. The CDR3 consists of 13 residues. Per the germline V gene, CDR1 is SGHRS and CDR2 is YFSETQ. CDR3 nucleotides: TGTGCCAGCAGCTACAGGGGGGGTTCACCCCTCCACTTT. This codes for CASSYRGGSPLHF.

V usage is TRBV29-1 and J usage is TRBJ2-3; TRBD2 agrees at 8 bases. The ends lost 5 bases at V and 5 bases at J; junction bases unmatched: 9. From germline, CDR1 is SQVTM and CDR2 ANQGSEA. The CDR3 has 14 residues. The CDR3 DNA is TGCAGCGTTCGGGAGGGGGGGCGTGGAGATACGCAGTATTTT. It encodes CSVREGGRGDTQYF.

This clonotype was observed a handful of times. The rearrangement links TRBV10-3 to TRBJ2-7; maybe TRBD2 (6 bases). V lost 8 bases to trimming and J lost 7 bases, with 18 bases between them. Germline V lookup: CDR1 ENHRY, CDR2 SYGVKD. The CDR3 extends over 13 amino acids. The CDR3 DNA is TGTGCCATCGGCTCCTCAGGACTATTAGAGCAGTACTTC. Its translation: CAIGSSGLLEQYF.

This clonotype was seen many times. The rearrangement links TRBV12-3 or TRBV12-4 to TRBJ2-7; maybe TRBD1 (5 bases). Trimming took 3 bases from V and 6 from J, leaving 6 bases between them. The CDR3 has 11 amino acids. CDR3 sequence (DNA): TGTGCCAGCAGTTTCACAGGCGAGCAGTACTTC. It yields the protein CASSFTGEQYF.

CDR3 residues: CASSEALAPSYNEQYF. In nucleotides, the CDR3 is TGCGCCAGCAGTGAGGCCTTAGCCCCCTCCTACAATGAGCAGTACTTC. The rearrangement joins TRBV10-2 to TRBJ2-1; D not resolved. The J call may be mistaken, given a closer DNA end match to TRBJ2-7. Germline-derived CDR1 and CDR2 are WSHSY and SAAADI. The CDR3 totals 16 residues.

This clonotype was observed many times. J is TRBJ2-7 and V is TRBV28; 7 nucleotides match TRBD1. The CDR3 extends over 15 amino acids. In germline, CDR1 is MDHEN, CDR2 SYDVKM. V dropped 5 bases and J dropped 0; count of bases not matched to a gene: 7. The chain's CDR3 is CASSPGTASSYEQYF. The CDR3, as DNA: TGTGCCAGCAGTCCCGGGACAGCCAGCTCCTACGAGCAGTACTTC.

This clonotype was seen only once. This chain joins TRBV9 and TRBJ2-7; 7 nucleotides align to TRBD2. This CDR3 region has 14 residues. V shed 4 bases, J shed 2 bases, and the junction held 6 bases outside the gene matches. Germline CDR1 is SGDLS and CDR2 is YYNGEE. Here the CDR3 DNA reads TGTGCCAGCAGCCAGAGCGGGGAGACCTACGAGCAGTACTTC. Protein: CASSQSGETYEQYF.

This clonotype showed up just a few times. The chain employs TRBV19 and TRBJ2-4, with a weak D call TRBD1 (6 bases). Germline V lookup: CDR1 LNHDA, CDR2 SQIVND (reference sequence). The CDR3 extends over 16 amino acids. The V end lost 10 bases, the J end lost 0 bases, and 19 bases lay between the germline ends. The CDR3 DNA sequence: TGTGCCAACAGGGTTCATCCACAACTAGCCAAAAACATTCAGTACTTC. It codes for CANRVHPQLAKNIQYF.

The J gene is TRBJ2-3, the V gene TRBV20-1; 9 bases map to TRBD2. J gave up 7 bases and V 0 bases, and 8 bases lay outside the gene matches. Germline V lookup: CDR1 DFQATT, CDR2 SNEGSKA (reference sequence). CDR3 size: 15 residues. CDR3 nucleotide sequence: TGCAGTGCTAGAGATTCCCAGCGGGGGGTCCATACGCAGTATTTT. Its protein is CSARDSQRGVHTQYF.

This clonotype was seen only a few times. The chain carries TRBV20-1 and TRBJ2-1; 11 positions agree with TRBD2. In germline, CDR1 is DFQATT, CDR2 SNEGSKA (reference sequence). The CDR3 has 17 residues. After removal of 6 bases from V and 5 bases from J, the junction contained 15 bases not matched to a gene. This CDR3 reads CSAPDGSGGVWNNEQFF. CDR3 in DNA: TGCAGTGCCCCCGACGGTAGCGGGGGGGTCTGGAACAATGAGCAGTTCTTC.

The chain is built from TRBV21-1 and TRBJ2-4; TRBD1, as called in the table, went unchecked against the DNA. TRBV21-1 is a pseudogene segment. The CDR3 is made up of 15 amino acids. CDR3 in amino acids: CASSCPQGIKNIQYF. CDR3 in DNA: TGTGCCAGCAGCTGCCCCCAGGGAATCAAAAACATTCAGTACTTC.

This clonotype was seen many times. The CDR3 bases are TGTGCCATCAGGCAACAGGGTTTCTACGAGCAGTACTTC. Translating it yields CAIRQQGFYEQYF. This chain joins TRBV10-3 and TRBJ2-7; maybe TRBD1 (6 bases). V was trimmed by 6 bases and J by 3 bases, leaving 12 bases between them. CDR3 size: 13 residues. Germline CDR1 is ENHRY and CDR2 is SYGVKD.

This rearrangement joins TRBV29-1 to TRBJ2-1; unclear D gene. V was trimmed by 4 bases and J by 1 base, leaving 17 bases between them. Per the germline V gene, CDR1 is SQVTM and CDR2 is ANQGSEA. The CDR3 totals 16 residues. The CDR3 here is CSVVSQDRRSYNEQFF. The CDR3 DNA is TGCAGCGTTGTTTCGCAGGATCGGCGTTCCTACAATGAGCAGTTCTTC.

J is TRBJ1-6 and V is TRBV28, with a tentative D call TRBD1 (6 bases). The CDR3 sequence is 15 residues long. Trimming took off 3 bases at V and 8 bases at J, with 14 bases between the two ends. The germline CDR1 and CDR2 sequences are MDHEN and SYDVKM. The CDR3 DNA follows: TGTGCCAGCAGTTTTACAGGGAGAGTTTATTCACCCCTCCACTTT. It specifies CASSFTGRVYSPLHF. Complete variable domain (other parts from reference TRBV28 and TRBJ1-6): DVKVTQSSRYLVKRTGEKVFLECVQDMDHENMFWYRQDPGLGLRLIYFSYDVKMKEKGDIPEGYSVSREKKERFSLILESASTNQTSMYLCASSFTGRVYSPLHFGNGTRLTVT.

This clonotype was found once. Given a much more abundant clone one base away, this may be a read error. The V and J genes are TRBV27 and TRBJ1-2, with D uncertain. Germline V gene sequence: CDR1 MNHEY, CDR2 SMNVEV (reference sequence). The CDR3 has 14 amino acids. Trimming removed 7 bases at V and 12 bases at J, with 24 bases between. CDR3: CASISYGTSLFDTF. The CDR3 region has the DNA TGTGCCAGCATTTCATACGGAACCTCTCTCTTTGACACCTTC.

This clonotype was seen at least ten times. V and J are TRBV4-2 and TRBJ1-2; the D gene is possibly TRBD1 (6 bases). Trimming removed 0 bases at V and 3 bases at J, with 17 bases between. The CDR3 extends over 17 amino acids. The V gene's germline CDR1 is LGHNA and CDR2 YNFKEQ. This CDR3 reads CASSQESGGGPHYGYTF. The CDR3 DNA reads TGTGCCAGCAGCCAAGAAAGCGGCGGGGGGCCTCACTATGGCTACACCTTC.

J is TRBJ2-1 and V is TRBV5-1; TRBD2 matches 10 bases. The J call could be wrong; TRBJ2-7 is a better fit for the DNA end. CDR3 length: 17 residues. CDR1 and CDR2 from the germline V gene are SGHRS and YFSETQ. The DNA for the CDR3 is TGCGCCAGCAGCTTCTCTAGCGGGAGTTACTCCTACAATGAGCAGTACTTC. Its protein is CASSFSSGSYSYNEQYF.

The rearrangement joins TRBV27 to TRBJ2-1; 10 positions agree with TRBD2. There are 15 residues in the CDR3. J lost 8 bases, V lost 5 bases, and 9 bases had no gene match. Germline loops: CDR1 MNHEY, CDR2 SMNVEV (reference sequence). This CDR3 is CASSREREGNDEQFF. The CDR3 DNA is TGTGCCAGCAGTCGGGAGCGGGAGGGTAACGATGAGCAGTTCTTC.